The 20 T cell receptor beta chains given below trace back to one sample, sequenced in a study of identical twins. MiXCR was run by TCRdb on the 5' RACE reads, yielding one entry per CDR3 protein. The sample lists 700,000 or so distinct CDR3 sequences; more than 6.5% were seen once. These data also formed part of another study, on yellow fever vaccine responses in identical twins.

The sequencing sample was made of PBMCs. All receptors derive from a woman aged 18-30 years in good health.

This clonotype showed up just a few times. The chain employs TRBV3-1 and TRBJ2-1, with TRBD1 matching 7 bases. The V gene end was trimmed by 4 bases and the J gene end by 5 bases; junction bases not matched to a gene: 11. This CDR3 region has 16 residues. CDR1 LGHDT and CDR2 YNNKEL come from the germline V gene (reference sequence). The CDR3, as DNA: TGTGCCAGCAGCCGACAGGGTCTAAAACTTAACAATGAGCAGTTCTTC. Amino acid sequence: CASSRQGLKLNNEQFF.

This clonotype was seen more than once but under ten times. This rearrangement joins TRBV4-3 to TRBJ2-7; 8 bases agree with TRBD2. With 1 base clipped from V and 4 bases from J, the junction kept 9 bases outside the gene matches. This CDR3 has 16 residues. Germline V gene sequence: CDR1 LGHNA, CDR2 YSLEER. The CDR3 DNA sequence: TGCGCCAGCAGCCAAGGAGGCCCAGCGGGAGCATACGAGCAGTACTTC. It is translated as CASSQGGPAGAYEQYF.

Remarks on this clonotype: A much larger clonotype is one base distant, so this may be a read error. This chain connects TRBV28 to TRBJ1-6, with D possibly being TRBD1 (5 bases). The CDR3 spans 15 residues. Trimming left V 7 bases short and J 10 bases short, with 20 bases between. Germline CDR1 is MDHEN and CDR2 is SYDVKM. The CDR3 DNA follows: TGTGCCAGCATCCCAGTCGGGGGGGTGAACTCACCCCTCCACTTT. Residues: CASIPVGGVNSPLHF.

This clonotype occurred many times. DNA of the CDR3: TGTGCCAGCAGCCAGGCGGCCAAGGCGAATAATCAGCCCCAGCATTTT. Protein: CASSQAAKANNQPQHF. The J gene is TRBJ1-5, the V gene TRBV11-3; D gene uncertain. This CDR3 has 16 residues. Trimming left V 5 bases short and J 4 bases short, with 18 bases between. CDR1 SGHNT and CDR2 YENEEA come from the germline V gene.

A few counts support this clonotype. The CDR3 bases are TGTGCCAGCAGCCACATCCAGAAAAGCGGGGGGTTAGGGGAGCTGTTTTTT. Translation: CASSHIQKSGGLGELFF. This sequence joins TRBV6-1 and TRBJ2-2; 9 nucleotides match TRBD2. V was clipped by 6 bases and J by 8 bases; unmatched bases: 16. There are 17 residues in the CDR3. Germline V gene lookup returns CDR1 MNHNS and CDR2 SASEGT.

As for this clonotype: The junction departs from the called germline gene at one end, perhaps through a read error. The chain has TRBV7-2 and TRBJ2-3; weak D call: TRBD1 (7 bases). CDR3 size: 15 residues. CDR1 is SGHTA, CDR2 FQGNSA, per germline. CDR3: CAISLGGTGADTQYF. Here the CDR3 DNA reads TGTGCCATCAGCTTGGGGGGTACAGGGGCAGATACGCAGTATTTT.

This chain connects TRBV5-1 to TRBJ2-3; 9 nucleotides agree with TRBD2. CDR3 size: 18 residues. V lost 0 bases and J lost 4; bases outside the gene matches: 12. Germline-derived CDR1 and CDR2 are SGHRS and YFSETQ. The CDR3 sequence: CASSLEVAGAGGADTQYF. The CDR3 DNA reads as TGCGCCAGCAGCTTGGAGGTAGCGGGAGCGGGCGGGGCAGATACGCAGTATTTT.

This clonotype has a single count. The rearrangement uses TRBV11-2 and TRBJ2-7; TRBD2 is a possible D gene (5 bases). The V gene lost 0 bases and the J gene lost 4 bases, with 13 bases spanning the gap. The CDR3 sequence is 15 residues long. Germline assignment: CDR1 SGHAT and CDR2 FQNNGV. This CDR3 reads CASSLEARVSYEQYF. The CDR3 DNA follows: TGTGCCAGCAGCTTAGAGGCGCGGGTCTCGTACGAGCAGTACTTC.

This clonotype was seen only a few times. This chain joins TRBV6-1 and TRBJ2-1, with 11 bases aligning to TRBD2. CDR1 is MNHNS, CDR2 SASEGT, per germline. The CDR3 loop spans 20 amino acids. The trim removed 4 bases at V and 6 bases at J, leaving 20 bases unmatched. CDR3 loop: CASSAPHRGTGTSGPNEQFF. The CDR3 DNA follows: TGTGCCAGCAGTGCGCCACACAGGGGAACCGGGACTAGCGGACCCAATGAGCAGTTCTTC.

This clonotype was detected many times. V and J are TRBV12-3 or TRBV12-4 and TRBJ2-2; D possibly corresponds to TRBD2 (6 bases). The CDR3 runs 13 residues. Deletions cut 3 bases from V and 7 bases from J, with 9 bases between. The CDR3 here is CASSLGGLGELFF. The CDR3 DNA is TGTGCCAGCAGTTTGGGGGGTCTCGGGGAGCTGTTTTTT.

This clonotype has just a few counts. The chain couples TRBV9 to TRBJ1-6, with D unclear. V lost 1 base, J lost 5 bases, and 7 bases lay in between. Germline CDR1 and CDR2: SGDLS and YYNGEE. This CDR3 is 14 amino acids long. DNA of the CDR3: TGTGCCAGCAGCGTAAGGCAGGATAATTCACCCCTCCACTTT. Translating gives CASSVRQDNSPLHF.

This clonotype came up a few times. The chain links TRBV7-8 to TRBJ2-1; maybe TRBD2 (6 bases). The CDR3 has 17 residues. The V gene's germline CDR1 is SGHVS and CDR2 FQNEAQ. The V end was cut by 1 base, the J end by 0 bases, with 13 bases between. CDR3 DNA sequence: TGTGCCAGCAGCTTAGGGGTAGTCGGGAGCTCCTACAATGAGCAGTTCTTC. This translates into CASSLGVVGSSYNEQFF. Looking up the rest from reference TRBV7-8 and TRBJ2-1 gives the full variable domain: GAGVSQSPRYKVAKRGQDVALRCDPISGHVSLFWYQQALGQGPEFLTYFQNEAQLDKSGLPSDRFFAERPEGSVSTLKIQRTQQEDSAVYLCASSLGVVGSSYNEQFFGPGTRLTVL.

The V call is TRBV18, the J call TRBJ1-2; D gene ambiguous. The CDR3 totals 14 residues. Germline values: CDR1 KGHSH, CDR2 LQKENI. Trimming left V 0 bases short and J 8 bases short, with 13 bases between. The DNA for the CDR3 is TGTGCCAGCTCACCACCGGCCAGGTCTAGAGGCTACACCTTC. As protein: CASSPPARSRGYTF.

V gene TRBV14 combines with J gene TRBJ2-7; no firm D call. V was trimmed by 1 base and J by 3 bases, leaving 10 bases between them. In germline, CDR1 is SGHDN, CDR2 FVKESK. The CDR3 is made up of 14 amino acids. In DNA, the CDR3 is TGTGCCAGCAGCCAAGCAGGATTTTTCTACGAGCAGTACTTC. Translating gives CASSQAGFFYEQYF.

The V call is TRBV6-2 or TRBV6-3, the J call TRBJ2-6; D is unresolved. The V end was cut by 5 bases, the J end by 0 bases, with 14 bases between. Germline V gene lookup returns CDR1 MNHEY and CDR2 SVGEGT. This CDR3 comprises 17 residues. The CDR3 DNA reads TGTGCCAGCAGTCGACTCGCACAGAGCTCTGGGGCCAACGTCCTGACTTTC. Translating gives CASSRLAQSSGANVLTF.

The rearrangement uses TRBV7-2 and TRBJ2-3; D might be TRBD2 (6 bases). Germline V gene sequence: CDR1 SGHTA, CDR2 FQGNSA. CDR3 length equals 16 residues. Trimming took 1 base from V and 2 from J, leaving 13 bases between them. The CDR3 sequence is CASSLEARTTTDTQYF. CDR3 sequence (DNA): TGTGCCAGCAGCTTAGAGGCTCGGACTACCACAGATACGCAGTATTTT. The complete variable domain, with remaining parts taken from reference TRBV7-2 and TRBJ2-3, reads GAGVSQSPSNKVTEKGKDVELRCDPISGHTALYWYRQSLGQGLEFLIYFQGNSAPDKSGLPSDRFSAERTGGSVSTLTIQRTQQEDSAVYLCASSLEARTTTDTQYFGPGTRLTVL.

J is TRBJ1-2 and V is TRBV5-6; 8 positions agree with TRBD1. Germline CDR1 reads SGHDT; CDR2 reads YYEEEE. This CDR3 is 14 amino acids long. J lost 8 bases, V lost 4 bases, and 10 bases had no gene match. The CDR3 coding sequence is TGTGCCAGCAGCGATGGACAGGGCGGAAGAGGCTACACCTTC. It translates to CASSDGQGGRGYTF.

This clonotype was seen only a few times. The rearrangement links TRBV2 to TRBJ2-7; 11 bases are a match to TRBD1. This CDR3 is 14 amino acids long. V was clipped by 3 bases and J by 6 bases; unmatched bases: 4. From germline, CDR1 is SNHLY and CDR2 FYNNEI. CDR3 in DNA: TGTGCCAGCAGTGAGGGACAGGGGGGGAGCGAGCAGTACTTC. As protein: CASSEGQGGSEQYF. The full variable domain, its missing parts supplied by reference TRBV2 and TRBJ2-7, is EPEVTQTPSHQVTQMGQEVILRCVPISNHLYFYWYRQILGQKVEFLVSFYNNEISEKSEIFDDQFSVERPDGSNFTLKIRSTKLEDSAMYFCASSEGQGGSEQYFGPGTRLTVT.

The CDR3 sequence: CAISESGSQNIQYF. The CDR3 DNA follows: TGTGCCATCAGTGAGTCCGGCTCCCAAAACATTCAGTACTTC. The chain joins TRBV10-3 to TRBJ2-4; D not certain. Germline V gives CDR1 ENHRY, CDR2 SYGVKD. The CDR3 runs 14 residues. V shed 0 bases and J shed 5 bases, with 8 bases lying between them.

This clonotype was seen more than once but under ten times. The rearrangement uses TRBV7-9 and TRBJ2-5; unclear D gene. The CDR3 length is 15 residues. V dropped 1 base and J dropped 5 bases, with 14 bases sitting between them. The germline V gene encodes CDR1 SEHNR and CDR2 FQNEAQ (reference sequence). The CDR3 DNA reads as TGTGCCAGCAGCTTAGGTCCGACCCTTGTGGAGACCCAGTACTTC. Its translation: CASSLGPTLVETQYF.